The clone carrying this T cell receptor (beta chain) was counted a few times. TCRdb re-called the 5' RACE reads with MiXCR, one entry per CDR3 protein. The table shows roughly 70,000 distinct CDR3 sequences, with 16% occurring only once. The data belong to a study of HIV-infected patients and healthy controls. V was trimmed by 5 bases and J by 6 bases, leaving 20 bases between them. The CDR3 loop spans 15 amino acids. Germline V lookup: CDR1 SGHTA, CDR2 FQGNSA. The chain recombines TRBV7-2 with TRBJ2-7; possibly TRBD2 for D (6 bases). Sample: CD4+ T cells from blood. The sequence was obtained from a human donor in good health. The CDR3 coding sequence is TGTGCCAGCAGCCCCTCGACGCTAGCGAGGTCCGAGCAGTACTTC. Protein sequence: CASSPSTLARSEQYF.